This TCR beta chain was profiled in a study of shared T cell receptors in the human thymus. The data were produced by immunoSEQ multiplex PCR, yet TCRdb's version contains in-frame clones alone and is incomplete. The sample carries about 380,000 clones, around 95% recorded once. The TCR comes from a human donor. The sequencing input was thymocytes.

Written as DNA, the CDR3 is TGCAGCGCTGACCGGGACAGGGGATGCTACACCTTC. Translated, it gives CSADRDRGCYTF. The chain is built from TRBV29-1 and TRBJ1-2; 10 nucleotides align to TRBD1. Losses at the gene ends were 7 bases for V and 9 bases for J; bases not matched to a gene: 8. The CDR3 length is 12 residues. Germline lookup yields CDR1 SQVTM and CDR2 ANQGSEA.